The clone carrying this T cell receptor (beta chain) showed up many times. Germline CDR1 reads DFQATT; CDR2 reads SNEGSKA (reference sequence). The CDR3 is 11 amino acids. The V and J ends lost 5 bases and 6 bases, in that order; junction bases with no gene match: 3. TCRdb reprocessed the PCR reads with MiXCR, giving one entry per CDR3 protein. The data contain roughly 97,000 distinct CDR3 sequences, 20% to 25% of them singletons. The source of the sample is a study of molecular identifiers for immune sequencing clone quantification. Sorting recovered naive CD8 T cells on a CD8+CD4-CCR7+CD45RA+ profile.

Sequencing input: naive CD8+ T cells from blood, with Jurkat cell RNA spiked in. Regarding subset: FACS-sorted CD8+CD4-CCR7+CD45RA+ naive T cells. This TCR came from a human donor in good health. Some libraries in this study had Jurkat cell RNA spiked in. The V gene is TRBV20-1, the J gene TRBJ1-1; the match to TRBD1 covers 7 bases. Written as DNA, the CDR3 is TGCAGTGCTCGGACAGGCCCTGAAGCTTTCTTT. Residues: CSARTGPEAFF.